This is a list of T cell receptor beta chains from one sample in a study of early T cells in non-severe SARS-CoV-2 infection. TCRdb ran MiXCR on the 5' RACE reads and lists one entry per CDR3 protein. The data show some 50,000 distinct CDR3 sequences, with around 8.4% seen just once and 4.2% held by the top ten. Sequencing was carried out using whole blood. These TCRs come from an adult who was a healthcare worker with PCR-confirmed SARS-CoV-2 infection or an uninfected control (not recorded which). Each CDR3 is given without its conserved first and last residue. The order of the fields is V gene, J gene, D gene, CDR3 protein. A D gene is named only where the DNA matches it firmly.

v_gene: TRBV4-2
j_gene: TRBJ2-7
d_gene: TRBD2
CDR3aa: ASSFRTGGMNEQY

v_gene: TRBV7-9
j_gene: TRBJ2-4
d_gene: -
CDR3aa: ASSLPPKNIQY

v_gene: TRBV7-3
j_gene: TRBJ2-1
d_gene: TRBD2
CDR3aa: ASSKGLVAGYAEQF

v_gene: TRBV11-2
j_gene: TRBJ2-1
d_gene: TRBD1
CDR3aa: ASAWTGGHEQF

v_gene: TRBV7-9
j_gene: TRBJ2-3
d_gene: -
CDR3aa: ASSPSVGSTDTQY

v_gene: TRBV2
j_gene: TRBJ2-1
d_gene: -
CDR3aa: ASSGSIRVHNEQF

v_gene: TRBV11-2
j_gene: TRBJ1-6
d_gene: -
CDR3aa: ASSLRHSPLH

v_gene: TRBV5-4
j_gene: TRBJ2-6
d_gene: TRBD2
CDR3aa: ASSLVAGGSGANVLT

v_gene: TRBV5-1
j_gene: TRBJ2-3
d_gene: -
CDR3aa: ASSFKREVGSTDTQY

v_gene: TRBV3-1
j_gene: TRBJ1-5
d_gene: -
CDR3aa: ASSQGKDQPQH

v_gene: TRBV6-5
j_gene: TRBJ2-7
d_gene: TRBD2
CDR3aa: ASSGTSGGSYEQY

v_gene: TRBV6-2/TRBV6-3
j_gene: TRBJ2-7
d_gene: -
CDR3aa: ASTTGTRYEQY

v_gene: TRBV2
j_gene: TRBJ2-1
d_gene: -
CDR3aa: ASSEIFGEQF

v_gene: TRBV5-1
j_gene: TRBJ2-1
d_gene: -
CDR3aa: ASSTVLGAGYEQF

v_gene: TRBV10-3
j_gene: TRBJ2-3
d_gene: -
CDR3aa: AISVGGSPDTQY

v_gene: TRBV7-9
j_gene: TRBJ1-4
d_gene: TRBD1
CDR3aa: ASSPAGDRGREKLF

v_gene: TRBV7-3
j_gene: TRBJ2-1
d_gene: -
CDR3aa: ASSLLGDSSYNEQF

v_gene: TRBV10-3
j_gene: TRBJ1-5
d_gene: -
CDR3aa: AIGDSNQPQH

v_gene: TRBV6-1
j_gene: TRBJ2-1
d_gene: -
CDR3aa: ASIEGPLSYNEQF

v_gene: TRBV13
j_gene: TRBJ2-1
d_gene: TRBD2
CDR3aa: ASSLDSGIPYNEQF

v_gene: TRBV24-1
j_gene: TRBJ2-2
d_gene: -
CDR3aa: ATSDLGGRNTGELF

v_gene: TRBV29-1
j_gene: TRBJ2-7
d_gene: TRBD2
CDR3aa: SVRLAEAYEQY